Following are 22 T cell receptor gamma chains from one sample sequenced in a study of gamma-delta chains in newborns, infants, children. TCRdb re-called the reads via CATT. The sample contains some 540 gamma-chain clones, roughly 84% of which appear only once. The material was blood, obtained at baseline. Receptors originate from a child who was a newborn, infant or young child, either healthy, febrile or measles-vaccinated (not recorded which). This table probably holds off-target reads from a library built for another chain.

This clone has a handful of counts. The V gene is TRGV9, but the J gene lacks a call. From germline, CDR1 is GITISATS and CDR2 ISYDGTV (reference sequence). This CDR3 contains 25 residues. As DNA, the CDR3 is TGTGCCTGTGACACCGGGGGATATCAAACCTGGGACACCCGACAGATGTTTTTCGGAACTAGCATCAAACTCTTC. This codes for CACDTGGYQTWDTRQMFFGTSIKLF.

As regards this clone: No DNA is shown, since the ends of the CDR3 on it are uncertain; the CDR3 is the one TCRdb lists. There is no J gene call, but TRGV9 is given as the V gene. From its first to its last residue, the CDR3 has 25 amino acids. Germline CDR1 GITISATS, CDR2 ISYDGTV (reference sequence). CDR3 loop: CACDTGGHSSWDTRQMFFGTGIKLF.

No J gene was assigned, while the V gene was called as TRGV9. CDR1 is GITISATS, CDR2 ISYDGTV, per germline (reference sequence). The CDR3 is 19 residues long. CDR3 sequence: CACDTLGDTWGALTAQLFF. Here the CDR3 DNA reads TGTGCCTGTGACACCTTGGGGGATACCTGGGGGGCTTTGACAGCACAACTCTTCTTT.

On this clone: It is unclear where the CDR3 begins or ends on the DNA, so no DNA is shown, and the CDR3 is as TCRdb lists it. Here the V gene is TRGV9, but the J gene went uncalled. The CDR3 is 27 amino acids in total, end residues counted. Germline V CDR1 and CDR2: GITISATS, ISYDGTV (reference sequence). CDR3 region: CACDTVGWGISSWDTRQMFFGTGIKLF.

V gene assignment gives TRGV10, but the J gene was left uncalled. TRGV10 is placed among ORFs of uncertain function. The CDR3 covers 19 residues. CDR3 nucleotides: TGTGCTCAGATGCCGGTTCCACTGGGGGATACTTTTTTGACAGCACAACTCTTCTTT. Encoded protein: CAQMPVPLGDTFLTAQLFF.

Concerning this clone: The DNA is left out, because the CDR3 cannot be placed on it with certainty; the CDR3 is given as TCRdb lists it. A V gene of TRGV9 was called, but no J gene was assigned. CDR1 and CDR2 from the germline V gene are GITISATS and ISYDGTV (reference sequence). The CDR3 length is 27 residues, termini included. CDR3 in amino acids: CACDTGWGIPSSWDTRQMFFGTGIKLF.

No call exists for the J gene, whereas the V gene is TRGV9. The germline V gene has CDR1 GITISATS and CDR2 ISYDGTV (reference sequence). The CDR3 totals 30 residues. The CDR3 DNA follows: TGTGCCTGTGACCGTCATACTGACCCCAGTCTTGGGGAAAGCTCCTGGGACACCCGACAGATGCTTTTCGGAACTAGCATCAAACTCTTC. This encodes CACDRHTDPSLGESSWDTRQMLFGTSIKLF.

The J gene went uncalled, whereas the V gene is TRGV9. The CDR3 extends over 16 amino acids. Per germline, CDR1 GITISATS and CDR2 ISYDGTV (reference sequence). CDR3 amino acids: CACDVVGDTLTAQLFF. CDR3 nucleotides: TGTGCCTGTGACGTGGTGGGGGATACTTTGACAGCACAACTCTTCTTT.

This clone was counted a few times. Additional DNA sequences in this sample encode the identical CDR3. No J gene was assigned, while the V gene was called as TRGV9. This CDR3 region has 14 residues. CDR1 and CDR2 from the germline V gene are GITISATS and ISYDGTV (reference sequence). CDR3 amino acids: CACDVLGGAAQLFF. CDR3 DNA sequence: TGTGCCTGTGACGTACTGGGGGGGGCAGCACAACTCTTCTTT.

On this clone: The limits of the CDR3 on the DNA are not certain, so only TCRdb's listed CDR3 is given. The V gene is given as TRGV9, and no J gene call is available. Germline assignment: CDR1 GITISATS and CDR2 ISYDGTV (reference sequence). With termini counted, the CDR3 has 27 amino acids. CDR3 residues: CACDTGWGTLSSWDTRQMFFGTGIKLF.

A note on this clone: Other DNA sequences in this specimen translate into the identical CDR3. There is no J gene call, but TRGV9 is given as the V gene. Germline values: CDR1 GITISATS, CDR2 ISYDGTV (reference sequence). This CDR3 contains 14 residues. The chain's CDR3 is CACDVLGGAAQLFF. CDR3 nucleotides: TGTGCCTGTGACGTACTGGGGGGGGCGGCACAACTCTTCTTT.

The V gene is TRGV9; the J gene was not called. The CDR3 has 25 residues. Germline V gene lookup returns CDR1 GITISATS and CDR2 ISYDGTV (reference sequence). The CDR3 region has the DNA TGTGCCTGTGACCGTGGGGGATACGCTCCCTGGGACACCCGACAGATGTTTTTCGGAACTAGCATCAAACTCTTC. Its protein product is CACDRGGYAPWDTRQMFFGTSIKLF.

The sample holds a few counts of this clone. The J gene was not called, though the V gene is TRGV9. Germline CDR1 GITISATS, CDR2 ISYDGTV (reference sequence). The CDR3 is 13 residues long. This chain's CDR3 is CACDTWGTAQLFF. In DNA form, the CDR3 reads TGTGCCTGTGACACCTGGGGGACAGCACAACTCTTCTTT.

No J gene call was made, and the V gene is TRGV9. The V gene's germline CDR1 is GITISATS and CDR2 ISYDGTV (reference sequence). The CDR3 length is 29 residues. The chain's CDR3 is CACDTGFLGDGANSWDTRQMFFGTSIKLF. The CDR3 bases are TGTGCCTGTGACACCGGGTTTCTGGGGGATGGCGCCAACTCCTGGGACACCCGACAGATGTTTTTCGGAACTAGCATCAAACTCTTC.

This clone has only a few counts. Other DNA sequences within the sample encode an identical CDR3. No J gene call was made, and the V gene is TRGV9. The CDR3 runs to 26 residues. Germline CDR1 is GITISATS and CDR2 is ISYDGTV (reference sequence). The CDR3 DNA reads TGTGCCTGTGACACCGTACTGGGGGATAGCTCCTGGGACACCCGACAGATGTTTTTCGGAACTAGCATCAAACTCTTC. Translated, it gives CACDTVLGDSSWDTRQMFFGTSIKLF.

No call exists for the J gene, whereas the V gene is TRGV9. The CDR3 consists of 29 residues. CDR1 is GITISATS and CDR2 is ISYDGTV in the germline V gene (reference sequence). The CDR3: CACDTAGLGDTLRSWDTRQMFFGTSIKLF. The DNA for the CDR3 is TGTGCCTGTGACACCGCGGGGCTGGGGGATACGCTTCGCTCCTGGGACACCCGACAGATGTTTTTCGGAACTAGCATCAAACTCTTC.

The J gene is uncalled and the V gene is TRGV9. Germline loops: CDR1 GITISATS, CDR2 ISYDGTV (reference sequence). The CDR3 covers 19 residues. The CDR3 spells CACDTSTGGVISLTAQLFF. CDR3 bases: TGTGCCTGTGACACTAGTACTGGGGGAGTCATCTCTTTGACAGCACAACTCTTCTTT.

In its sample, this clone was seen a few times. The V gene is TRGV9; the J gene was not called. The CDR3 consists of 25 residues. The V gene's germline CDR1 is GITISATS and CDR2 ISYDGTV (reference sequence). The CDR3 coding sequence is TGTGCCTGTGACGTACTGGGGGATAGCTCCTGGGACACCCGACAGATGTTTTTCGGAACTAGCATCAAACTCTTC. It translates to CACDVLGDSSWDTRQMFFGTSIKLF.

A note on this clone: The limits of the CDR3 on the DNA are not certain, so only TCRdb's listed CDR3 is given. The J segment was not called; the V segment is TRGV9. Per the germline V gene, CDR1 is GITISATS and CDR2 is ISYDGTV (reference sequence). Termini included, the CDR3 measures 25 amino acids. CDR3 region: CACDTWGAGSWDTRQMFFGTGIKLF.

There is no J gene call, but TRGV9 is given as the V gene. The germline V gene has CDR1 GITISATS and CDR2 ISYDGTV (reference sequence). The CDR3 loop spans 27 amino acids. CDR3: CACDTDWGTPPSWDTRQMFFGTSTKLF. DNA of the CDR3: TGTGCCTGTGACACCGACTGGGGGACGCCTCCATCCTGGGACACCCGACAGATGTTTTTCGGAACTAGCACCAAACTCTTC.

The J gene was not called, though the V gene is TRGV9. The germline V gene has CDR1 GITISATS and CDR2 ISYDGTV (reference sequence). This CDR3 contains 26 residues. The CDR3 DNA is TGTGCCTGTGACACCGTAGGTGGGGGATACCCCTGGGACACCCGACAGATGTTTTTCGGAACTAGCATCAAACTCTTC. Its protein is CACDTVGGGYPWDTRQMFFGTSIKLF.

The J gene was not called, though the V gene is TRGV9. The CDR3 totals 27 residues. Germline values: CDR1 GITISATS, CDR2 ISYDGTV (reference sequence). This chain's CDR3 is CACDTVLGDRSSWDTRQMFFGTSIKLF. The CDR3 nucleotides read TGTGCCTGTGACACGGTACTGGGGGACCGCAGCTCCTGGGACACCCGACAGATGTTTTTCGGAACTAGCATCAAACTCTTC.